The 31 T cell receptor beta chains reported below all come from one sample, sequenced in a study of blood T cell repertoires in COVID-19. This table comes from immunoSEQ multiplex PCR, and its TCRdb copy is limited to in-frame clones, with some not included. Of about 170,000 clones detected, 85% appear once; the ten largest clones hold less than 3.5%. Sequences were obtained from peripheral blood. The receptors were sampled from a human donor with acute or convalescent COVID-19. The donor label of this sample is uncertain.

The chain combines TRBV7-2 with TRBJ1-2, with TRBD1 as a possible D gene (5 bases). This CDR3 comprises 12 residues. CDR1 SGHTA and CDR2 FQGNSA come from the germline V gene. Trimming stripped 5 bases from V and 5 bases from J, with 9 bases between. The CDR3 spells CASSPDSYGYTF. CDR3 coding DNA: TGTGCCAGCAGCCCCGACAGTTATGGCTACACCTTC.

The rearrangement links TRBV28 to TRBJ1-4, with D hard to call. The CDR3 sequence is 13 residues long. Germline-derived CDR1 and CDR2 are MDHEN and SYDVKM. Trimming left V 7 bases short and J 0 bases short, with 6 bases between. The CDR3 DNA is TGTGCCAGCATAACAGCAACTAATGAAAAACTGTTTTTT. This sequence encodes CASITATNEKLFF.

The chain has TRBV28 and TRBJ1-5; 8 bases align to TRBD1. This CDR3 has 17 amino acids. The germline V gene has CDR1 MDHEN and CDR2 SYDVKM. J gave up 4 bases and V 6 bases, and 14 bases lay outside the gene matches. The CDR3 reads CASSPGQGPTGNQPQHF. CDR3 DNA sequence: TGTGCCAGCAGCCCTGGACAGGGACCCACAGGAAATCAGCCCCAGCATTTT.

The chain couples TRBV7-2 to TRBJ2-7; TRBD1 matches at 10 bases. The germline gives CDR1 SGHTA, CDR2 FQGNSA. The CDR3 has 15 residues. J lost 4 bases, V lost 2 bases, and 5 bases had no gene match. The CDR3 bases are TGTGCCAGCAGCTTAAGTGGACAGGGGGTGTACGAGCAGTACTTC. This gives the protein CASSLSGQGVYEQYF.

The chain joins TRBV15 to TRBJ1-1, with 7 bases lining up with TRBD1. In germline, CDR1 is LNHNV, CDR2 YYDKDF (reference sequence). The CDR3 runs to 15 residues. Losses at the gene ends were 1 base for V and 0 bases for J; bases not matched to a gene: 2. The CDR3 DNA reads TGTGCCACCAGCAGAGGGGGACAGATGAACACTGAAGCTTTCTTT. It yields the protein CATSRGGQMNTEAFF.

V gene TRBV5-4 combines with J gene TRBJ2-5; no clear D gene. The CDR3 runs 14 residues. Trimming removed 1 base at V and 0 bases at J, with 7 bases between. CDR1 SGHNT and CDR2 YYREEE come from the germline V gene (reference sequence). CDR3: CASSLRRNQETQYF. The CDR3 region has the DNA TGTGCCAGCAGCTTGAGGAGAAACCAAGAGACCCAGTACTTC.

The CDR3 is CASRGGQANTGELFF. The DNA for the CDR3 is TGTGCCAGCAGGGGGGGACAGGCGAACACCGGGGAGCTGTTTTTT. The chain carries TRBV2 and TRBJ2-2; 8 positions match TRBD1. The CDR3 length is 15 residues. Germline CDR1 reads SNHLY; CDR2 reads FYNNEI. V lost 6 bases and J lost 0; bases outside the gene matches: 3. The complete variable domain, with remaining parts taken from reference TRBV2 and TRBJ2-2, reads EPEVTQTPSHQVTQMGQEVILRCVPISNHLYFYWYRQILGQKVEFLVSFYNNEISEKSEIFDDQFSVERPDGSNFTLKIRSTKLEDSAMYFCASRGGQANTGELFFGEGSRLTVL.

The chain carries TRBV23-1 and TRBJ1-4; a possible D gene is TRBD1 (6 bases). TRBV23-1 is placed among ORFs of uncertain function. With 6 bases removed from V and 8 bases from J, the gap between germline ends came to 19 bases. This CDR3 region has 15 residues. CDR3 sequence reads: CASSHGRDTSEKLFF. The CDR3 bases are TGCGCCAGCAGCCATGGGAGGGACACCTCCGAAAAACTGTTTTTT.

The CDR3 protein is CASSETKKAFF. The CDR3 DNA reads TGTGCCAGCAGTGAGACAAAAAAGGCTTTCTTT. The chain uses TRBV2 and TRBJ1-1; D gene unclear. Germline CDR1 SNHLY, CDR2 FYNNEI. This CDR3 contains 11 residues. The V and J ends lost 3 bases and 11 bases respectively, with 10 bases between them.

The chain couples TRBV11-3 to TRBJ1-1, with unresolved D. CDR3 length: 15 residues. V was pared by 1 base and J by 1 base, with 10 bases between. Germline V gene data show CDR1 as SGHNT and CDR2 as YENEEA. As DNA, the CDR3 is TGTGCCAGCAGCTTAGTTAAAGCGGGGAACACTGAAGCTTTCTTT. Its translation is CASSLVKAGNTEAFF. The full variable domain, its missing parts supplied by reference TRBV11-3 and TRBJ1-1, is EAGVVQSPRYKIIEKKQPVAFWCNPISGHNTLYWYLQNLGQGPELLIRYENEEAVDDSQLPKDRFSAERLKGVDSTLKIQPAELGDSAVYLCASSLVKAGNTEAFFGQGTRLTVV.

The chain has TRBV19 and TRBJ2-5, with 12 bases that match TRBD1. The V and J ends lost 5 bases and 4 bases, in that order; junction bases with no gene match: 8. CDR3 size: 16 residues. Germline loops: CDR1 LNHDA, CDR2 SQIVND (reference sequence). For the CDR3, the DNA is TGTGCCAGTAGTCCTGGGACAGGGGGCATGGGAGAGACCCAGTACTTC. Amino acids: CASSPGTGGMGETQYF. The variable domain in full, completed from reference TRBV19 and TRBJ2-5, reads DGGITQSPKYLFRKEGQNVTLSCEQNLNHDAMYWYRQDPGQGLRLIYYSQIVNDFQKGDIAEGYSVSREKKESFPLTVTSAQKNPTAFYLCASSPGTGGMGETQYFGPGTRLLVL.

J is TRBJ2-5 and V is TRBV2, with TRBD2 identical over 7 bases. CDR1 and CDR2 (germline): SNHLY, FYNNEI. The CDR3 is made up of 15 amino acids. The V and J ends lost 8 bases and 5 bases, in that order; junction bases with no gene match: 14. CDR3 in amino acids: CASGSSGVGAETQYF. The CDR3 DNA reads TGTGCCAGCGGCTCGAGCGGGGTGGGCGCGGAGACCCAGTACTTC.

This rearrangement joins TRBV5-1 to TRBJ2-7; 7 nucleotides match TRBD1. V shed 4 bases, J shed 0 bases, and the junction held 10 bases outside the gene matches. This CDR3 contains 16 residues. The germline V gene encodes CDR1 SGHRS and CDR2 YFSETQ. CDR3 in amino acids: CASSTGQVPSSYEQYF. The CDR3 region has the DNA TGCGCCAGCAGCACAGGACAGGTCCCTAGCTCCTACGAGCAGTACTTC.

The chain combines TRBV20-1 with TRBJ1-1; the D gene is possibly TRBD1 (5 bases). The CDR3 is 11 amino acids. Germline CDR1 and CDR2: DFQATT and SNEGSKA (reference sequence). Trimming shortened V by 7 bases and J by 1 base, and 7 bases separated the two germline ends. CDR3 protein: CSVQGNTEAFF. CDR3 coding DNA: TGCAGTGTGCAGGGGAACACTGAAGCTTTCTTT.

This clone occurred a few times. The chain's CDR3 is CASSPRSGEETEAFF. For the CDR3, the DNA is TGCGCCAGCAGCCCGAGGTCCGGGGAGGAAACTGAAGCTTTCTTT. V is TRBV5-1 and J is TRBJ1-1; D remains unclear. Germline assignment: CDR1 SGHRS and CDR2 YFSETQ. There are 15 residues in the CDR3. The V gene lost 4 bases and the J gene lost 5 bases, with 18 bases spanning the gap.

The rearrangement joins TRBV7-9 to TRBJ2-6; no firm D call. The CDR3 contains 14 residues. Trimming shortened V by 5 bases and J by 1 base, and 6 bases separated the two germline ends. Per the germline V gene, CDR1 is SEHNR and CDR2 is FQNEAQ (reference sequence). CDR3 nucleotides: TGTGCCAGCAGCCCGCGTTCTGGGGCCAACGTCCTGACTTTC. The encoded protein is CASSPRSGANVLTF.

This sequence joins TRBV4-1 and TRBJ1-4, with D possibly TRBD1 on 6 matching bases. Trimming removed 4 bases from V and 7 bases from J, with 13 bases in between. Germline V gene sequence: CDR1 MGHRA, CDR2 YSYEKL. The CDR3 has 14 residues. For the CDR3, the DNA is TGCGCCAGCAGCCCCGGGGCCAGGGGTGAAAAACTGTTTTTT. It yields the protein CASSPGARGEKLFF.

The V and J genes are TRBV7-9 and TRBJ2-5; possible D gene TRBD1, 7 bases. V was shortened by 4 bases and J by 7 bases, with 13 bases between the two germline ends. The CDR3 runs to 13 residues. Per germline, CDR1 SEHNR and CDR2 FQNEAQ (reference sequence). Here the CDR3 reads CASSSRRGPTQYF. The CDR3 DNA follows: TGTGCCAGCAGCTCGCGGAGGGGGCCGACCCAGTACTTC.

This sequence joins TRBV7-9 and TRBJ2-3; a weak D match, TRBD1 (5 bases). V lost 2 bases and J lost 0, with 6 bases in between. The CDR3 has 14 residues. Germline loops: CDR1 SEHNR, CDR2 FQNEAQ (reference sequence). For the CDR3, the DNA is TGTGCCAGCAGCTTAAAGGGGAGCACAGATACGCAGTATTTT. Translating it yields CASSLKGSTDTQYF.

This CDR3 reads CASSIGTVVSGANVLTF. CDR3 nucleotide sequence: TGTGCCAGTAGTATAGGGACAGTTGTCTCTGGGGCCAACGTCCTGACTTTC. The rearrangement joins TRBV19 to TRBJ2-6; possible D gene TRBD1, 6 bases. Germline lookup yields CDR1 LNHDA and CDR2 SQIVND (reference sequence). The CDR3 is made up of 17 amino acids. Trimming shortened V by 1 base and J by 0 bases, and 10 bases separated the two germline ends.

This chain links TRBV3-1 (or the pseudogene TRBV3-2) with TRBJ2-7, with no clear D. Germline loops: CDR1 LGHDT, CDR2 YNNKEL (reference sequence). The CDR3 sequence is 13 residues long. Trimming shortened V by 3 bases and J by 4 bases, and 10 bases separated the two germline ends. CDR3 sequence: CASSHLGEYEQYF. The CDR3 coding sequence is TGTGCCAGCAGCCACCTAGGTGAATACGAGCAGTACTTC.

This chain connects TRBV5-4 to TRBJ2-2; weak D call: TRBD1 (5 bases). The CDR3 is 15 residues long. The V end lost 3 bases, the J end lost 1 base, and 10 bases lay between the germline ends. Germline CDR1 is SGHNT and CDR2 is YYREEE (reference sequence). The CDR3 nucleotides read TGTGCCAGCAGCTCAGGGCGGCAGAACACCGGGGAGCTGTTTTTT. This codes for CASSSGRQNTGELFF. The whole variable domain, filled in from reference TRBV5-4 and TRBJ2-2, reads ETGVTQSPTHLIKTRGQQVTLRCSSQSGHNTVSWYQQALGQGPQFIFQYYREEENGRGNFPPRFSGLQFPNYSSELNVNALELDDSALYLCASSSGRQNTGELFFGEGSRLTVL.

Only a few counts were recorded for this clone. This sequence joins TRBV15 and TRBJ2-1; D may be TRBD1 (6 bases). Germline assignment: CDR1 LNHNV and CDR2 YYDKDF (reference sequence). The CDR3 covers 14 residues. V lost 6 bases and J 5 bases, leaving 14 bases between the germline ends. The CDR3 DNA reads as TGTGCCACCAGACCCCGGGACACCCACAATGAGCAGTTCTTC. Translated, it gives CATRPRDTHNEQFF.

CDR3 nucleotides: TGTGCCAGCAATCGAGGGGACATCTCCTATGGCTACACCTTC. Amino acid sequence: CASNRGDISYGYTF. The chain couples TRBV6-6 to TRBJ1-2; D might be TRBD1 (6 bases). CDR3 length: 14 residues. V was clipped by 7 bases and J by 4 bases, with 16 bases between them. Germline values: CDR1 MNHNY, CDR2 SVGAGI (reference sequence).

The V call is TRBV5-5, the J call TRBJ1-2, with D unresolved. Per the germline V gene, CDR1 is SGHKS and CDR2 is YYEKEE (reference sequence). This CDR3 has 15 amino acids. The ends were cut back, 1 base at V and 1 base at J, with 11 bases in the middle. The CDR3 region has the DNA TGTGCCAGCAGCTTGAGAGAGGTGCTTAACTATGGCTACACCTTC. Protein: CASSLREVLNYGYTF.

The chain joins TRBV19 to TRBJ2-7; no clear D. The CDR3 length is 13 residues. Germline values: CDR1 LNHDA, CDR2 SQIVND (reference sequence). Trimming removed 3 bases at V and 3 bases at J, with 9 bases between. Here the CDR3 DNA reads TGTGCCAGTAGTATTACCGGTTTCTACGAGCAGTACTTC. Protein sequence: CASSITGFYEQYF. Using reference TRBV19 and TRBJ2-7 for the parts outside the CDR3, the full variable domain is DGGITQSPKYLFRKEGQNVTLSCEQNLNHDAMYWYRQDPGQGLRLIYYSQIVNDFQKGDIAEGYSVSREKKESFPLTVTSAQKNPTAFYLCASSITGFYEQYFGPGTRLTVT.

The J gene is TRBJ2-7, the V gene TRBV27, with 7 bases aligning to TRBD2. V shed 4 bases, J shed 2 bases, and the junction held 5 bases outside the gene matches. Germline V gene lookup returns CDR1 MNHEY and CDR2 SMNVEV (reference sequence). This CDR3 spans 14 amino acids. Here the CDR3 reads CASSSGGWPYEQYF. The CDR3 nucleotides are TGTGCCAGCAGTTCGGGGGGTTGGCCCTACGAGCAGTACTTC.

This chain joins TRBV10-3 and TRBJ1-2, with a tentative D call TRBD1 (6 bases). The V end lost 2 bases, the J end lost 8 bases, and 15 bases lay between the germline ends. The CDR3 loop spans 14 amino acids. Germline V gives CDR1 ENHRY, CDR2 SYGVKD. CDR3 sequence (DNA): TGTGCCATCAGTGAGGGGGGGGCAGGCGGAGGCTACACCTTC. It codes for CAISEGGAGGGYTF.

The J gene is TRBJ2-3, the V gene TRBV18; no clear D gene. Germline lookup yields CDR1 KGHSH and CDR2 LQKENI. Deletions cut 5 bases from V and 4 bases from J, with 7 bases between. The CDR3 sequence is 12 residues long. CDR3 bases: TGTGCCAGCTCATTAGCCCCAGATACGCAGTATTTT. Encoded protein: CASSLAPDTQYF.

V usage is TRBV4-1 and J usage is TRBJ2-7, with D unclear. V lost 1 base and J lost 4, with 11 bases in between. Germline V gene data show CDR1 as MGHRA and CDR2 as YSYEKL. This CDR3 spans 14 amino acids. The CDR3 DNA follows: TGCGCCAGCAGCCAAGTTCCGGGTAAATACGAGCAGTACTTC. Encoded protein: CASSQVPGKYEQYF.

The rearrangement links TRBV18 to TRBJ2-3; 7 nucleotides agree with TRBD2. Germline assignment: CDR1 KGHSH and CDR2 LQKENI. With 3 bases clipped from V and 11 bases from J, the junction kept 14 bases outside the gene matches. The length of the CDR3 is 15 residues. The CDR3 nucleotides are TGTGCCAGCTCACCGGAGCGGGGCGGTTCTTGGGGGCAGTATTTT. Amino acids: CASSPERGGSWGQYF.